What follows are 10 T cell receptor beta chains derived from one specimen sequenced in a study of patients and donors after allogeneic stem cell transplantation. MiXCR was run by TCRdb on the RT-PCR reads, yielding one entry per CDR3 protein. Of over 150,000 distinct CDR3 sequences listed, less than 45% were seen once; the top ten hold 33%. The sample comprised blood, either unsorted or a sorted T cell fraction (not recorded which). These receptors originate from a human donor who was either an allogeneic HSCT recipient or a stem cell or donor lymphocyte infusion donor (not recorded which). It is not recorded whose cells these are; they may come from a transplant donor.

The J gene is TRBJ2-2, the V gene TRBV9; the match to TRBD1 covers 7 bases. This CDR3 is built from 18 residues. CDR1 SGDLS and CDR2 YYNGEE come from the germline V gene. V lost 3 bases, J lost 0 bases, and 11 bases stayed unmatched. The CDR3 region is CASSAAPSDRTNTGELFF. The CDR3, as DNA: TGTGCCAGCAGCGCAGCTCCCTCGGACAGGACGAACACCGGGGAGCTGTTTTTT.

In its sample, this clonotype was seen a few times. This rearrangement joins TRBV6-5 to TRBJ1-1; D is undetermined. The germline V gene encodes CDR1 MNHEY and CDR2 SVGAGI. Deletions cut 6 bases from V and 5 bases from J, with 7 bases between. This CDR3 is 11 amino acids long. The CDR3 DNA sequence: TGTGCCAGCAGCTGGAGGACTGAAGCTTTCTTT. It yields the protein CASSWRTEAFF.

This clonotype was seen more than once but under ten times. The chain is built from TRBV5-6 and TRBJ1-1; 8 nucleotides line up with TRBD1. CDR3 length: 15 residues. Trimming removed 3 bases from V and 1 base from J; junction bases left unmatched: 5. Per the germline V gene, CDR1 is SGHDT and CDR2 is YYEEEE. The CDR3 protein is CASSSTGVGNTEAFF. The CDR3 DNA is TGTGCCAGCAGCTCGACAGGGGTAGGGAACACTGAAGCTTTCTTT.

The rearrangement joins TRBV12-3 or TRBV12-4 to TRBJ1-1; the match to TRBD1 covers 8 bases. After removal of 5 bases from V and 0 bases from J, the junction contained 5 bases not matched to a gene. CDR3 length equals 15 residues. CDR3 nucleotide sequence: TGTGCCAGCAGTCCAGGGGACAGGTTGAACACTGAAGCTTTCTTT. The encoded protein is CASSPGDRLNTEAFF.

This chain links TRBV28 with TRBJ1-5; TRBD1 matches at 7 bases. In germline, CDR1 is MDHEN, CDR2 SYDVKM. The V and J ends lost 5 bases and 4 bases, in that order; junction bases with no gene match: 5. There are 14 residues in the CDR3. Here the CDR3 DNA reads TGTGCCAGCAGTGAGGGACAGAAAAATCAGCCCCAGCATTTT. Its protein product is CASSEGQKNQPQHF.

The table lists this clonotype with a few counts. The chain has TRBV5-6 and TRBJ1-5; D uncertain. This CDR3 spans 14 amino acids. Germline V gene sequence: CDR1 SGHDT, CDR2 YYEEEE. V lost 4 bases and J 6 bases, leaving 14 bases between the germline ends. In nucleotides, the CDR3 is TGTGCCAGCAGCGTGGGTATCGGGTTTCAGCCCCAGCATTTT. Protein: CASSVGIGFQPQHF.

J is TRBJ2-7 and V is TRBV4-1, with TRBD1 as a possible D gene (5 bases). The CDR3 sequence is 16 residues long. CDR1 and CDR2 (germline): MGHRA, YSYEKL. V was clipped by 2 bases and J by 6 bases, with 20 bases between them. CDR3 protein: CASSQPIFDRPVEQYF. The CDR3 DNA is TGCGCCAGCAGCCAACCCATATTCGACAGACCCGTCGAGCAGTACTTC.

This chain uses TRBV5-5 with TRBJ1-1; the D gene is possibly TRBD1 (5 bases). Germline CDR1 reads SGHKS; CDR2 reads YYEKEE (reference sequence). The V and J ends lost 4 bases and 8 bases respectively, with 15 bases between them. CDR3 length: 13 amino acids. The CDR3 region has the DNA TGTGCCAGCAGCCGCGCGGGGGATATAGAAGCTTTCTTT. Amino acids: CASSRAGDIEAFF.

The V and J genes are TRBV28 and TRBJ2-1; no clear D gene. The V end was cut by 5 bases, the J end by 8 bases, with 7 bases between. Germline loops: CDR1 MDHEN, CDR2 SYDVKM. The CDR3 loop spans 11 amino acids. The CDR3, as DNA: TGTGCCAGCAGTGCCTCGTATGAGCAGTTCTTC. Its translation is CASSASYEQFF.

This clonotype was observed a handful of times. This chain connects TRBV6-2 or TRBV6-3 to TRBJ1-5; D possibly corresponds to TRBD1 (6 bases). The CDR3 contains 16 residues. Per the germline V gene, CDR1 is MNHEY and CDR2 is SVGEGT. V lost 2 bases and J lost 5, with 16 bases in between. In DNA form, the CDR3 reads TGTGCCAGCAGTTACGACGACAGGTGGTTCTATCAGCCCCAGCATTTT. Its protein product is CASSYDDRWFYQPQHF.